These T cell receptor beta chains were read from a single sample in a study of cytotoxic CD8 clonotypes in ibrutinib-treated CLL. The protocol was immunoSEQ multiplex PCR, while the TCRdb copy is restricted to in-frame clones and leaves out a portion. This sample carries under 150,000 clones, approximately 80% of them seen once, and the ten largest clones take less than 9%. Sequenced here: PBMCs, sampled after 36 months of ibrutinib treatment. These receptors were obtained from a human donor with chronic lymphocytic leukemia. Both conserved end residues are part of each CDR3. D genes are given only for firm matches. Some rows mark clone size as missing; the rest say once, few, many or name a class of expanded clone.

j_gene | abundance | v_gene | d_gene | CDR3nt | CDR3aa
TRBJ2-3 | NA | TRBV27 | TRBD2 | TGTGCCAGCAGCCTCACTAGCGGGAGACGAGGTACGCAGTATTTT | CASSLTSGRRGTQYF
TRBJ2-3 | NA | TRBV9 | TRBD2 | TGTGCCAGCAGAGGAGCGGGGGCAAGCACAGATACGCAGTATTTT | CASRGAGASTDTQYF
TRBJ1-2 | once | TRBV4-1 | NA | TGCGCCAGCAGCCAAGTTGGGGGGACCTATGGCTACACCTTC | CASSQVGGTYGYTF
TRBJ1-1 | NA | TRBV5-1 | NA | TGCGCCAGCAGGGTTGGGGGATCCGCTCCAGCTTTCTTT | CASRVGGSAPAFF
TRBJ2-1 | NA | TRBV7-9 | NA | TGTGCCAGCAGCTACTGGGACGGTTACAATGAGCAGTTCTTC | CASSYWDGYNEQFF
TRBJ1-5 | NA | TRBV15 | NA | TGTGCCACCAGCAGAGATGCGGCAGAAAAATATAGCAATCAGCCCCAGCATTTT | CATSRDAAEKYSNQPQHF
TRBJ1-6 | NA | TRBV2 | NA | TGTGCCAGCAATTCTGGGGGGGCAATTTCACCCCTCCACTTT | CASNSGGAISPLHF
TRBJ1-4 | NA | TRBV5-8 | TRBD1 | TGTGCCAGCAGCTCGACAGGGTGGGTTAATGAAAAACTGTTTTTT | CASSSTGWVNEKLFF
TRBJ2-1 | NA | TRBV10-3 | NA | TGTGCCATCAGTGAGCGGACAGAGCATGAGCAGTTCTTC | CAISERTEHEQFF
TRBJ2-7 | few | TRBV13 | NA | TGTGCCAGCAGCTCCAGGTTCGCCTACGAGCAGTACTTC | CASSSRFAYEQYF
TRBJ2-1 | NA | TRBV13 | TRBD2 | TGTGCCAGCAGCTTAGGGGTAGCGGGGGGCCGGGATGAGCAGTTCTTC | CASSLGVAGGRDEQFF
TRBJ1-2 | NA | TRBV19 | TRBD1 | TGTGCCAGTAGGGGACAGGGAGACTATGGCTACACCTTC | CASRGQGDYGYTF
TRBJ1-2 | once | TRBV10-1 | TRBD1 | TGCGCCAGCAGTGAGTGGACAGGGGATCCGAGTGGCTACACCTTC | CASSEWTGDPSGYTF
TRBJ2-6 | NA | TRBV19 | NA | TGTGCCAGTAGTATAGAGAAGGGGATGGCTGAGGCCAACGTCCTGACTTTC | CASSIEKGMAEANVLTF
TRBJ2-1 | NA | TRBV9 | NA | TGTGCCAGCAGCGTAGCGGCAATCTCCTACAATGAGCAGTTCTTC | CASSVAAISYNEQFF
TRBJ1-5 | NA | TRBV19 | TRBD1 | TGTGCCAGTAGCCCTCTAACAGGGGCCATGAGCACGCCCCAGCATTTT | CASSPLTGAMSTPQHF
TRBJ2-7 | NA | TRBV7-2 | NA | TGTGCCAGCAGCCCTGCCCCCCCGAGCTCCTACGAGCAGTACTTC | CASSPAPPSSYEQYF
TRBJ1-4 | NA | TRBV2 | NA | TGTGCCAGCCGCCGGGAAAAACTGTTTTTT | CASRREKLFF
TRBJ2-5 | once | TRBV19 | NA | TGTGCCAGTAGGTCAATAGGTGATCGGGAGACCCAGTACTTC | CASRSIGDRETQYF
TRBJ2-5 | once | TRBV4-2 | NA | TGTGCCAGCAGCCAAGTTGGACTCACAGGGTACCAAGAGACCCAGTACTTC | CASSQVGLTGYQETQYF
TRBJ2-6 | NA | TRBV14 | NA | TGTGCCAGCAGCCAAAGGACAGGGGCCAACGTCCTGACTTTC | CASSQRTGANVLTF
TRBJ1-4 | NA | TRBV10-1 | NA | TGCGCCAGCAGTGAACGGCTTAATGAAGAACTGTTTTTT | CASSERLNEELFF
TRBJ1-2 | NA | TRBV19 | NA | TGTGCCAGTAGTATTGCAGGGTATGGCTACACCTTC | CASSIAGYGYTF
TRBJ2-7 | few | TRBV7-7 | TRBD1 | TGTGCCAGCAGCCTGGACAGGGCCCACGAGCAGTACTTC | CASSLDRAHEQYF
TRBJ1-1 | NA | TRBV18 | TRBD1 | TGTGCCAGCTCCCCACGGACGGGCAGGGGGCATTTATGGACTGAAGCTTTCTTT | CASSPRTGRGHLWTEAFF
TRBJ2-3 | NA | TRBV4-1 | TRBD2 | TGCGCCAGCAGCCAAGGGCTAGCGGGGGGGATGGGGTCCACAGATACGCAGTATTTT | CASSQGLAGGMGSTDTQYF
TRBJ2-2 | few | TRBV30 | TRBD1 | TGTGCCTGGTCTCGGGACAGGGTCGGGGAGCTGTTTTTT | CAWSRDRVGELFF
TRBJ1-2 | NA | TRBV4-2 | NA | TGTGCCAGCAGCCACGGGTACTTTAACTATGGCTACACCTTC | CASSHGYFNYGYTF
TRBJ2-5 | NA | TRBV18 | NA | TGTGCCAGCTCACCACTGAGGGGTCCCGAGACCCAGTACTTC | CASSPLRGPETQYF
TRBJ1-2 | once | TRBV30 | NA | TGTGCCTGGACTTCGGGACTCGGGGGCTACACCTTC | CAWTSGLGGYTF
TRBJ2-1 | NA | TRBV7-3 | NA | TGTGCCAGCAGCTTCTATAGCTCCGACGAGCAGTTCTTC | CASSFYSSDEQFF
TRBJ2-2 | NA | TRBV7-6 | TRBD1 | TGTGCCAGCCGGACAGGCACCGGGGAGCTGTTTTTT | CASRTGTGELFF
TRBJ1-5 | NA | TRBV18 | TRBD1 | TGTGCCAGCTCACCGGACAGGGATCAGCCCCAGCATTTT | CASSPDRDQPQHF
TRBJ1-1 | NA | TRBV19 | NA | TGTGCCAGTAGCCCGACGGTGGGCACTGAAGCTTTCTTT | CASSPTVGTEAFF
TRBJ2-7 | NA | TRBV19 | NA | TGTGCCAGTAGTATGGGCAGCGCCAACGAGCAGTACTTC | CASSMGSANEQYF
TRBJ2-5 | few | TRBV11-2 | TRBD1 | TGTGCCAGTCGCCGACAGGGCGACGAGACCCAGTACTTC | CASRRQGDETQYF
TRBJ2-1 | NA | TRBV7-3 | TRBD1 | TGTGCCAGCAGCTTAGGTCAGGGGGCAACTGAGCAGTTCTTC | CASSLGQGATEQFF
TRBJ2-1 | few | TRBV2 | NA | TGTGCCAGCAATAAGGCTGCTTCGCAATGGCAGTTCTTC | CASNKAASQWQFF
TRBJ2-3 | many | TRBV18 | NA | TGTGCCAGCTCACCCGGACCGGTGGATACGCAGTATTTT | CASSPGPVDTQYF
TRBJ1-2 | NA | TRBV20-1 | NA | TGCAAAGGGACGCCGGACTATGGCTACACCTTC | CKGTPDYGYTF
TRBJ2-7 | NA | TRBV10-3 | NA | TGTGCCATCAGTGACACTAGAAAGAGCTACGAGCAGTACTTC | CAISDTRKSYEQYF
TRBJ1-4 | NA | TRBV7-9 | NA | TGTGCCAGCAGCTTAGGAAACAGTAATGAAAAACTGTTTTTT | CASSLGNSNEKLFF
TRBJ2-2 | NA | TRBV7-9 | TRBD1 | TGTGCCAGCAGCCGGGGACAGTACGACACCGGGGAGCTGTTTTTT | CASSRGQYDTGELFF
TRBJ1-1 | few | TRBV10-1 | NA | TGCGCCAGCAGTGAGGACAGGTGGGTGAACACTGAAGCTTTCTTT | CASSEDRWVNTEAFF
TRBJ2-7 | NA | TRBV18 | NA | TGTGCCAGCTCACCCAGCGTTTCCTACGAGCAGTACTTC | CASSPSVSYEQYF
TRBJ1-1 | NA | TRBV7-7 | NA | TGTGCCAGCAGCCCTTGGACACCCCCGAACACTGAAGCTTTCTTT | CASSPWTPPNTEAFF
TRBJ1-6 | NA | TRBV4-1 | NA | TGCGCCAGCAGCCAAGATGGTGATTCACCCCTCCACTTT | CASSQDGDSPLHF
TRBJ2-1 | NA | TRBV2 | NA | TGTGCCAGCAGTGAAGCGCTTACTAGCAGAAGTGAGCAGTTCTTC | CASSEALTSRSEQFF
TRBJ2-6 | NA | TRBV13 | NA | TGTGCCAGCAGCTTAGGGGGACTCGGGGCCAACGTCCTGACTTTC | CASSLGGLGANVLTF
TRBJ1-3 | few | TRBV5-6 | NA | TGTGCCAGCAGCTTGTGGGGCCTCTCTGGAAACACCATATATTTT | CASSLWGLSGNTIYF
TRBJ1-5 | NA | TRBV9 | NA | TGTGCCAGCAGCGAGGGGGGACACAGGCAGCCCCAGCATTTT | CASSEGGHRQPQHF
TRBJ1-6 | NA | TRBV7-9 | NA | TGTGCCAGCAGCTTACAATATTCACCCCTCCACTTT | CASSLQYSPLHF
TRBJ2-7 | NA | TRBV10-3 | TRBD1 | TGTGCCATCAGGTCGACAGGGGAGACCTACGAGCAGTACTTC | CAIRSTGETYEQYF
TRBJ2-7 | NA | TRBV18 | TRBD1 | TGTGCCAGCTCACCACCAGGGACAGGGATACCTTACGAGCAGTACTTC | CASSPPGTGIPYEQYF